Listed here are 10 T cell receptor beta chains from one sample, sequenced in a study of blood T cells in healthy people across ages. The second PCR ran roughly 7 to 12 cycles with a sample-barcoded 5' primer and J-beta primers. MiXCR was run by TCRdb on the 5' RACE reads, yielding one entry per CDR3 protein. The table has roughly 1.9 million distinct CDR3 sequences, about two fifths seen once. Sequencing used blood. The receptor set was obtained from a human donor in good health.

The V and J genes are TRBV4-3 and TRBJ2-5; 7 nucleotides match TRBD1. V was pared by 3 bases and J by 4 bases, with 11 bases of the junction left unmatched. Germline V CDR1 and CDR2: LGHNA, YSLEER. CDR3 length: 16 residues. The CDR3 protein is CASSHAGTDDRETQYF. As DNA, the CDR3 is TGCGCCAGCAGCCATGCCGGGACAGACGATCGAGAGACCCAGTACTTC.

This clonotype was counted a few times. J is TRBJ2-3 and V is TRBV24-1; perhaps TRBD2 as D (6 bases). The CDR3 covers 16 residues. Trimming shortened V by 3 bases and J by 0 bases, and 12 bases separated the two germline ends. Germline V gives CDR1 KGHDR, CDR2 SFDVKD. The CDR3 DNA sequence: TGTGCCACCAGTGATAGACGGGGGACTAGCACAGATACGCAGTATTTT. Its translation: CATSDRRGTSTDTQYF.

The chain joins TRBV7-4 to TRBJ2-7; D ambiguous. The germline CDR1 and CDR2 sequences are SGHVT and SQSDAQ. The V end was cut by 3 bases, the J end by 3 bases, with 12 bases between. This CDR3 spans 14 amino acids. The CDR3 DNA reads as TGTGCCAGCAGCTTGGAAGCACAGAACTACGAGCAGTACTTC. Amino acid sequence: CASSLEAQNYEQYF.

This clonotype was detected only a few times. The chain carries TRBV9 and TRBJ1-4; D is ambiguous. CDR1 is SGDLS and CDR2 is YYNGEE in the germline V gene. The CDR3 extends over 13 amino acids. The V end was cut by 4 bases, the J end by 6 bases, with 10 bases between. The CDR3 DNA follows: TGTGCCAGCAGCAAACGGTTGGATGAAAAACTGTTTTTT. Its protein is CASSKRLDEKLFF.

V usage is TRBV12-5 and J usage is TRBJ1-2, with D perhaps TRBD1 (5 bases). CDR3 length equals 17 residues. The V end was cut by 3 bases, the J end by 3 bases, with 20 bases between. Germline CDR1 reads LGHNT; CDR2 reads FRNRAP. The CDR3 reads CASGFLPRETEDYGYTF. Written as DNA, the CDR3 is TGTGCTAGTGGTTTTCTCCCCCGGGAGACAGAGGACTATGGCTACACCTTC.

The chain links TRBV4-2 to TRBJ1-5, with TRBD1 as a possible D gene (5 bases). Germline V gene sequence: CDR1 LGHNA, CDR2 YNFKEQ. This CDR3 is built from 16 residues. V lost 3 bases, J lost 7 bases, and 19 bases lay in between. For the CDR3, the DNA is TGTGCCAGCAGCCATGAGTTCCGGGGACGTATGCAGCCCCAGCATTTT. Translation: CASSHEFRGRMQPQHF.

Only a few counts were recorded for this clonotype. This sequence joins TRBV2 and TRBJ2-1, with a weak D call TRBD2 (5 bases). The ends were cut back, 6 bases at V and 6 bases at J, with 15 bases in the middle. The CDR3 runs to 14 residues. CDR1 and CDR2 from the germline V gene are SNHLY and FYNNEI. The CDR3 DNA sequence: TGTGCCAGCAGGCGAGGGAATATTGGCAATGAGCAGTTCTTC. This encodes CASRRGNIGNEQFF.

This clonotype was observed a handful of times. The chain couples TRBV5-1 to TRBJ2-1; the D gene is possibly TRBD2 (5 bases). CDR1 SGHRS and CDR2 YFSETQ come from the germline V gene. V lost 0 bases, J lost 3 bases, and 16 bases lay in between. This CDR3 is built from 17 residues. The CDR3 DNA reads TGCGCCAGCAGCTTGGATTGGACCGGACTGGACTACAATGAGCAGTTCTTC. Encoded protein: CASSLDWTGLDYNEQFF.

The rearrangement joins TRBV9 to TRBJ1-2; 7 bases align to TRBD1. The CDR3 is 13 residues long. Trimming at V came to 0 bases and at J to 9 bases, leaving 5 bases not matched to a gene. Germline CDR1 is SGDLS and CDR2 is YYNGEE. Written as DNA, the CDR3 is TGTGCCAGCAGCGTAGGACAGGGTGATCGCTACACCTTC. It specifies CASSVGQGDRYTF.

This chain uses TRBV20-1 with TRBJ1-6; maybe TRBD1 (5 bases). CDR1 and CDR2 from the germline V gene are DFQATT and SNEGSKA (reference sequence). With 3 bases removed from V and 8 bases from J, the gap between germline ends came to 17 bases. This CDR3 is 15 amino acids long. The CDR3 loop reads CSASLYGTSYSPLHF. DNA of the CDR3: TGCAGTGCTAGCCTATACGGGACTTCTTATTCACCCCTCCACTTT.